The 4 T cell receptor beta chains given below trace back to one sample, sequenced in a study of blood T cell repertoires in COVID-19. TCRdb's table, derived via immunoSEQ multiplex PCR, lists solely in-frame clones and lacks some. The sample has a few hundred thousand clones, approximately 88% seen once. The sequenced sample was peripheral blood. The receptors were gathered from a woman in her thirties with COVID-19, enrolled during active disease.

This sequence joins TRBV14 and TRBJ2-3, with 7 bases fitting TRBD1. CDR1 is SGHDN and CDR2 is FVKESK in the germline V gene. Trimming at V came to 4 bases and at J to 6 bases, leaving 4 bases not matched to a gene. This CDR3 is built from 13 residues. The CDR3, as DNA: TGTGCCAGCAGCCCACAGGGGTGGGATACGCAGTATTTT. Protein sequence: CASSPQGWDTQYF.

The gene calls are TRBV7-6 and TRBJ1-4; D not certain. The CDR3 extends over 14 amino acids. The V end was cut by 5 bases, the J end by 8 bases, with 15 bases between. Germline V CDR1 and CDR2: SGHVS, FNYEAQ. The CDR3 reads CASSPRLRREKLFF. In DNA, the CDR3 is TGTGCCAGCAGCCCCCGACTCAGGAGGGAAAAACTGTTTTTT.

The chain couples TRBV19 to TRBJ1-3; a weak D match, TRBD1 (5 bases). This CDR3 comprises 19 residues. Germline-derived CDR1 and CDR2 are LNHDA and SQIVND (reference sequence). Trimming left V 0 bases short and J 0 bases short, with 18 bases between. CDR3 DNA: TGTGCCAGTAGTATAGATCGTCAGGAGGGGCGTCTCTCTGGAAACACCATATATTTT. Its translation is CASSIDRQEGRLSGNTIYF.

V gene TRBV9 combines with J gene TRBJ1-5; a possible D gene is TRBD1 (6 bases). The ends were cut back, 4 bases at V and 4 bases at J, with 12 bases in the middle. Germline CDR1 and CDR2: SGDLS and YYNGEE. The CDR3 loop spans 14 amino acids. The CDR3 sequence is CASSPAGVNQPQHF. In nucleotides, the CDR3 is TGTGCCAGCAGCCCCGCAGGGGTGAATCAGCCCCAGCATTTT.